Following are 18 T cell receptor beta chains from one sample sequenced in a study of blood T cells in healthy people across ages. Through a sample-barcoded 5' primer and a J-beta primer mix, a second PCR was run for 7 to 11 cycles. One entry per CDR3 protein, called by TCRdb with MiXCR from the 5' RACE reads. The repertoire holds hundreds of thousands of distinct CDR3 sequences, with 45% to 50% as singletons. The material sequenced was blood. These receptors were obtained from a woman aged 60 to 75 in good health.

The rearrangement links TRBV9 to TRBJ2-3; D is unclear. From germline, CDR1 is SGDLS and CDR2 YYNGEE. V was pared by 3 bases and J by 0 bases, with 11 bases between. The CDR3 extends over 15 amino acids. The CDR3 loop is CASSGGVDSTDTQYF. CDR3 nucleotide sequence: TGTGCCAGCAGCGGAGGAGTAGATAGCACAGATACGCAGTATTTT.

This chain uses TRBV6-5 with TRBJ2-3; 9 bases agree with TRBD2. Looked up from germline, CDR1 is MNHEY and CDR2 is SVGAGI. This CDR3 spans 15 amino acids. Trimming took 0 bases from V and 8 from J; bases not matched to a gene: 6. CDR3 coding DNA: TGTGCCAGCAGTTACTCGATAGCGGGAGAGGGTACGCAGTATTTT. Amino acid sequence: CASSYSIAGEGTQYF.

Here the CDR3 DNA reads TGTGCCAGCAGCCATAGCGGAGGCCTCTCCTACGAGCAGTACTTC. The encoded protein is CASSHSGGLSYEQYF. V is TRBV3-1 and J is TRBJ2-7; a weak D match, TRBD2 (6 bases). The germline V gene encodes CDR1 LGHDT and CDR2 YNNKEL (reference sequence). Trimming took off 3 bases at V and 0 bases at J, with 12 bases between the two ends. This CDR3 region has 15 residues.

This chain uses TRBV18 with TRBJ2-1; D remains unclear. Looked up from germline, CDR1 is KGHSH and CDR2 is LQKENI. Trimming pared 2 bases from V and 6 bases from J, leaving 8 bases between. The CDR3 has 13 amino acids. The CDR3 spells CASSPGMANEQFF. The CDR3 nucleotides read TGTGCCAGCTCACCAGGGATGGCCAATGAGCAGTTCTTC. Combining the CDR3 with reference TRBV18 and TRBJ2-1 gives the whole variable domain NAGVMQNPRHLVRRRGQEARLRCSPMKGHSHVYWYRQLPEEGLKFMVYLQKENIIDESGMPKERFSAEFPKEGPSILRIQQVVRGDSAAYFCASSPGMANEQFFGPGTRLTVL.

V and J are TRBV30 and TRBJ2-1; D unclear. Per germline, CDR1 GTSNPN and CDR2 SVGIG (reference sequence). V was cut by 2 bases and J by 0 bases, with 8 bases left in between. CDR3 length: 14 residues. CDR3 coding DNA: TGTGCCTGGAGTCATGGCTTCTCCTACAATGAGCAGTTCTTC. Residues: CAWSHGFSYNEQFF.

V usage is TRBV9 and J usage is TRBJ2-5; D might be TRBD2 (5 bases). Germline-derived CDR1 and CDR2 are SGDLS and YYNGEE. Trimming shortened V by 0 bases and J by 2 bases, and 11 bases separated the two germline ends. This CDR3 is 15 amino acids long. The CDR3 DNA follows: TGTGCCAGCAGCGTAGTCGCCGGGATTCAAGAGACCCAGTACTTC. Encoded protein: CASSVVAGIQETQYF.

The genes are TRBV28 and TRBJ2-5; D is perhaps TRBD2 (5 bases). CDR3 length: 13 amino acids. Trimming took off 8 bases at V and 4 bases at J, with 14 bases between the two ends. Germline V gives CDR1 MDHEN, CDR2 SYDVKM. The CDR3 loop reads CASLGLPRETQYF. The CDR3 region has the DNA TGTGCCAGCCTTGGACTGCCTCGAGAGACCCAGTACTTC.

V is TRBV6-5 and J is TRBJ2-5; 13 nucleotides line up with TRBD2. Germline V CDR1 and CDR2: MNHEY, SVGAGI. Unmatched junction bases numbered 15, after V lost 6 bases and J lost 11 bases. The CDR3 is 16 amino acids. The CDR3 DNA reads TGTGCCAGCAGCCTACGGGGGACTAGCGGGATTGGTGAGCAGTACTTC. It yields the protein CASSLRGTSGIGEQYF.

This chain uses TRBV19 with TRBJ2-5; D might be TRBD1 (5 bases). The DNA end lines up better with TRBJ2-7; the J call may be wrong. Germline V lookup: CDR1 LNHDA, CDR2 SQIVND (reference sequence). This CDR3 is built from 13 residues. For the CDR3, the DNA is TGTGCCAGTAGTAACGGACACCGAAACGAGCAGTACTTC. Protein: CASSNGHRNEQYF.

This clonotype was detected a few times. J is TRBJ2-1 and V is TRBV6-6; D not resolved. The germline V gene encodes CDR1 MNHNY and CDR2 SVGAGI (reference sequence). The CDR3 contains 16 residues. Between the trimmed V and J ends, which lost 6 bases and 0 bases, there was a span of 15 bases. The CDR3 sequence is CASRTGRPGSYNEQFF. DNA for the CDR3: TGTGCCAGCAGGACCGGGCGACCGGGCTCCTACAATGAGCAGTTCTTC.

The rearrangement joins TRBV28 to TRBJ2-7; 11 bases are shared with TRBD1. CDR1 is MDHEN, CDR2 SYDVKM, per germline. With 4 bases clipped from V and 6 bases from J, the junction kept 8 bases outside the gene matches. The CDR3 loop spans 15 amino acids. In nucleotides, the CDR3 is TGTGCCAGCAGTTCTCCGGGACAGGGGGGGAGCGAGCAGTACTTC. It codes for CASSSPGQGGSEQYF. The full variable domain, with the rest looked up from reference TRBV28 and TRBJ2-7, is DVKVTQSSRYLVKRTGEKVFLECVQDMDHENMFWYRQDPGLGLRLIYFSYDVKMKEKGDIPEGYSVSREKKERFSLILESASTNQTSMYLCASSSPGQGGSEQYFGPGTRLTVT.

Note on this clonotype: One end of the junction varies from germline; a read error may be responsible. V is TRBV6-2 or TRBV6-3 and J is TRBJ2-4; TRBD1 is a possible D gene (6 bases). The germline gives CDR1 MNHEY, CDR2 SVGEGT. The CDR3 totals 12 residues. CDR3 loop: CAGSYSTGRSCF. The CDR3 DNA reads TGTGCCGGCAGTTACTCGACAGGCCGAAGCTGCTTC.

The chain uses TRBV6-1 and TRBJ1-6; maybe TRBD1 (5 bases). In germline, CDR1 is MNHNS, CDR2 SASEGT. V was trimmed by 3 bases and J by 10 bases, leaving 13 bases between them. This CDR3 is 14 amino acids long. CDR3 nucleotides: TGTGCCAGCAGTGATAGGGGTCAATACTCACCCCTCCACTTT. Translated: CASSDRGQYSPLHF.

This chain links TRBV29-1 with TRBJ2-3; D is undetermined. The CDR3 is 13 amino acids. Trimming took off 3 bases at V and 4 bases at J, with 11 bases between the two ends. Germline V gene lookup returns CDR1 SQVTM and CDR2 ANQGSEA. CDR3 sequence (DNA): TGCAGCGTTGACCAGAAGGGTCCAGATACGCAGTATTTT. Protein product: CSVDQKGPDTQYF.

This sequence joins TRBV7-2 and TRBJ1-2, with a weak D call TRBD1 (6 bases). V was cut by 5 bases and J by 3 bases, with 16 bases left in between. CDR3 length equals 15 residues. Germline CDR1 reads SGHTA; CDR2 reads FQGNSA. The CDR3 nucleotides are TGTGCCAGCAGCCCGTCGTCCAGGGGCGACTATGGCTACACCTTC. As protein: CASSPSSRGDYGYTF.

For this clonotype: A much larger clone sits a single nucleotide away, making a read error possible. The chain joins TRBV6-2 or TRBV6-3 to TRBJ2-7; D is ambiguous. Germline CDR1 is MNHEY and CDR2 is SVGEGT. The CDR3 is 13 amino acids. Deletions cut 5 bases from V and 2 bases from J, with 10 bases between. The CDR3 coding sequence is TGTGCCAGCAGTAGGCCAAAGACCTACGAGCAGTACTTC. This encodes CASSRPKTYEQYF.

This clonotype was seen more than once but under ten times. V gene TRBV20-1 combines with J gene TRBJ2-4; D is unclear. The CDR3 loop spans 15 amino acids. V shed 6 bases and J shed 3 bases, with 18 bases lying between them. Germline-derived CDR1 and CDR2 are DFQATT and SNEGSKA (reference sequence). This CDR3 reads CSAMAKGRVKNIQYF. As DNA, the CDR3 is TGCAGTGCCATGGCGAAGGGTCGGGTCAAAAACATTCAGTACTTC.

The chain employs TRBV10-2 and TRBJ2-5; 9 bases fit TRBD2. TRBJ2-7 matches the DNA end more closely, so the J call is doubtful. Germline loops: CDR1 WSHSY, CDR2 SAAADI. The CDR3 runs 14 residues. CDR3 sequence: CASTVAGASYEQYF. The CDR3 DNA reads TGCGCCAGCACCGTAGCGGGAGCTAGCTACGAGCAGTACTTC.